Each of the 30 T cell receptor beta chains below was sequenced from the same sample in a study of blood T cell repertoires in COVID-19. The table came from immunoSEQ multiplex PCR; TCRdb's copy has only in-frame clones and leaves some out. The table includes more than 85,000 clones, approximately 85% detected once. The specimen sequenced was peripheral blood. These receptors were taken from a man between 35 and 55 years old with active or convalescent COVID-19.

The chain recombines TRBV5-1 with TRBJ2-1; D may be TRBD2 (7 bases). The CDR3 sequence is 18 residues long. Germline CDR1 reads SGHRS; CDR2 reads YFSETQ. The V end lost 0 bases, the J end lost 0 bases, and 16 bases lay between the germline ends. The DNA of the CDR3 is TGCGCCAGCAGCTTGGGTCAGGGGAGGGCCCTCTCCTACAATGAGCAGTTCTTC. Its translation: CASSLGQGRALSYNEQFF.

This sequence joins TRBV19 and TRBJ1-1; D unclear. Germline assignment: CDR1 LNHDA and CDR2 SQIVND (reference sequence). There are 12 residues in the CDR3. Trimming removed 3 bases at V and 8 bases at J, with 10 bases between. CDR3 DNA: TGTGCCAGTAGTATGTACGGTTCGGAAGCTTTCTTT. This sequence encodes CASSMYGSEAFF.

V gene TRBV5-5 combines with J gene TRBJ2-5; TRBD2 matches at 10 bases. This CDR3 contains 17 residues. Trimming cost V 0 bases and J 5 bases; bases outside gene matches: 10. The germline CDR1 and CDR2 sequences are SGHKS and YYEKEE (reference sequence). The CDR3 protein is CASSLGGAGGPFETQYF. CDR3 coding DNA: TGTGCCAGCAGCTTGGGTGGAGCGGGGGGGCCTTTTGAGACCCAGTACTTC.

This clone was recorded once. The chain links TRBV6-5 to TRBJ1-2; D may be TRBD1 (6 bases). Germline V gene data show CDR1 as MNHEY and CDR2 as SVGAGI. The CDR3 spans 14 residues. V was shortened by 2 bases and J by 6 bases, with 13 bases between the two germline ends. The CDR3 loop is CASSYTGQRHGYTF. CDR3 sequence (DNA): TGTGCCAGCAGTTACACAGGGCAGAGGCATGGCTACACCTTC.

The chain employs TRBV7-2 and TRBJ1-3; possible D gene TRBD1, 5 bases. Germline V gene sequence: CDR1 SGHTA, CDR2 FQGNSA. V gave up 5 bases and J gave up 4 bases, with 12 bases separating them. The CDR3 covers 14 residues. CDR3 in amino acids: CASSPRGDGNTIYF. Here the CDR3 DNA reads TGTGCCAGCAGCCCCCGCGGGGACGGAAACACCATATATTTT.

The V gene is TRBV5-1, the J gene TRBJ2-1, with 8 nucleotides matching TRBD1. Trimming at V came to 0 bases and at J to 4 bases, leaving 6 bases not matched to a gene. CDR1 and CDR2 from the germline V gene are SGHRS and YFSETQ. The CDR3 consists of 16 residues. The DNA of the CDR3 is TGCGCCAGCAGCTTGGGAGGGACAGGCCTTTACAATGAGCAGTTCTTC. The encoded protein is CASSLGGTGLYNEQFF.

The V call is TRBV2, the J call TRBJ2-3, with TRBD2 matching 10 bases. The J segment lost 3 bases and the V segment lost 6 bases, leaving 9 bases of the junction unmatched. This CDR3 region has 16 residues. Per germline, CDR1 SNHLY and CDR2 FYNNEI. The CDR3 here is CASRTDRLAGTDTQYF. Written as DNA, the CDR3 is TGTGCCAGCAGGACCGACCGACTAGCGGGTACAGATACGCAGTATTTT.

This chain connects TRBV4-1 to TRBJ1-6; 7 bases are shared with TRBD1. From germline, CDR1 is MGHRA and CDR2 YSYEKL. J gave up 8 bases and V 2 bases, and 6 bases lay outside the gene matches. The CDR3 runs to 15 residues. The CDR3 coding sequence is TGCGCCAGCAGCCAACCTGACAGGGTTTATTCACCCCTCCACTTT. Protein sequence: CASSQPDRVYSPLHF.

This chain connects TRBV10-1 to TRBJ2-7; no firm D call. In germline, CDR1 is WNHNN, CDR2 SYGVQD (reference sequence). The CDR3 consists of 14 residues. V lost 0 bases, J lost 1 base, and 7 bases lay in between. The CDR3: CASSESGRSYEQYF. CDR3 nucleotides: TGCGCCAGCAGTGAGTCTGGCAGATCCTACGAGCAGTACTTC.

This chain connects TRBV28 to TRBJ2-5, with 7 nucleotides matching TRBD1. CDR3 size: 15 residues. In germline, CDR1 is MDHEN, CDR2 SYDVKM. Germline trimming cut 5 bases from V and 7 bases from J; bases unmatched to any gene: 13. The CDR3 DNA follows: TGTGCCAGCAGTATGGACAGGCCCTCGGGCGGGACCCAGTACTTC. Translated, it gives CASSMDRPSGGTQYF.

This chain joins TRBV10-3 and TRBJ1-4, with 7 positions matching TRBD1. The V gene's germline CDR1 is ENHRY and CDR2 SYGVKD. CDR3 length equals 14 residues. V trimming: 5 bases; J trimming: 3 bases; junction bases outside the gene matches: 3. The CDR3 nucleotides read TGTGCCATCAGTCCGGGGACAGCTAATGAAAAACTGTTTTTT. Translated, it gives CAISPGTANEKLFF.

This clone was counted only a few times. This sequence joins TRBV4-2 and TRBJ1-2; no firm D call. The CDR3 sequence is 14 residues long. Germline V gene lookup returns CDR1 LGHNA and CDR2 YNFKEQ. V lost 0 bases and J 4 bases, leaving 9 bases between the germline ends. The CDR3 nucleotides read TGTGCCAGCAGCCAAGATAAACTGTCCTATGGCTACACCTTC. This encodes CASSQDKLSYGYTF.

The gene calls are TRBV19 and TRBJ1-5; tentatively, D is TRBD1 (5 bases). This CDR3 region has 14 residues. Trimming left V 3 bases short and J 6 bases short, with 12 bases between. Germline CDR1 reads LNHDA; CDR2 reads SQIVND (reference sequence). The CDR3 reads CASSIGQGGQPQHF. CDR3 in DNA: TGTGCCAGTAGTATTGGGCAGGGAGGTCAGCCCCAGCATTTT.

This rearrangement joins TRBV7-9 to TRBJ2-1, with D possibly TRBD1 on 5 matching bases. Germline values: CDR1 SEHNR, CDR2 FQNEAQ (reference sequence). Between the trimmed V and J ends, which lost 5 bases and 13 bases, there was a span of 12 bases. This CDR3 is built from 11 residues. Written as DNA, the CDR3 is TGTGCCAGCAGCATCAGACAGTTCCAGTTCTTC. The encoded protein is CASSIRQFQFF.

The V and J genes are TRBV7-2 and TRBJ2-7; maybe TRBD2 (5 bases). Germline lookup yields CDR1 SGHTA and CDR2 FQGNSA. This CDR3 spans 14 amino acids. The germline V and J ends were trimmed by 0 bases and 0 bases, with 6 bases remaining between them. The CDR3 sequence is CASSLAGSSYEQYF. As DNA, the CDR3 is TGTGCCAGCAGCTTAGCGGGGAGCTCCTACGAGCAGTACTTC.

The rearrangement uses TRBV19 and TRBJ1-2; D is perhaps TRBD1 (5 bases). The CDR3 has 13 residues. Trimming shortened V by 5 bases and J by 2 bases, and 9 bases separated the two germline ends. Germline V lookup: CDR1 LNHDA, CDR2 SQIVND (reference sequence). The CDR3 protein is CASSGAQNYGYTF. CDR3 coding DNA: TGTGCCAGTAGTGGGGCGCAGAACTATGGCTACACCTTC.

J is TRBJ2-1 and V is TRBV6-1, with a tentative D call TRBD1 (7 bases). Germline V gene sequence: CDR1 MNHNS, CDR2 SASEGT. CDR3 size: 18 residues. V lost 2 bases and J 4 bases, leaving 21 bases between the germline ends. The CDR3 sequence is CASSERDRGGPPYNEQFF. The CDR3 nucleotides read TGTGCCAGCAGTGAAAGGGACAGAGGGGGGCCCCCTTACAATGAGCAGTTCTTC.

The chain couples TRBV6-5 to TRBJ1-1; D is uncertain. CDR1 is MNHEY, CDR2 SVGAGI, per germline. V lost 0 bases and J lost 5, with 13 bases in between. The CDR3 is 15 residues long. CDR3 in amino acids: CASSYSSGSGTEAFF. CDR3 DNA sequence: TGTGCCAGCAGTTACTCATCCGGGTCTGGGACTGAAGCTTTCTTT.

The chain is built from TRBV6-4 and TRBJ2-3, with a possible D match to TRBD2 (5 bases). The germline V gene has CDR1 MRHNA and CDR2 SNTAGT. The CDR3 extends over 12 amino acids. Trimming removed 6 bases at V and 12 bases at J, with 16 bases between. CDR3 in DNA: TGTGCCAGCAGCCCAGGACTTCAGATCCAGTATTTT. Translation gives CASSPGLQIQYF.

The chain links TRBV7-2 to TRBJ2-3; 9 nucleotides align to TRBD2. The V and J ends lost 5 bases and 8 bases, in that order; junction bases with no gene match: 11. The CDR3 consists of 15 residues. Germline CDR1 reads SGHTA; CDR2 reads FQGNSA. CDR3 loop: CASSPRTAGGRTQYF. CDR3 nucleotide sequence: TGTGCCAGCAGCCCGCGGACAGCGGGGGGTCGTACGCAGTATTTT. The full variable domain, in which reference TRBV7-2 and TRBJ2-3 provide the parts outside the CDR3, is GAGVSQSPSNKVTEKGKDVELRCDPISGHTALYWYRQSLGQGLEFLIYFQGNSAPDKSGLPSDRFSAERTGGSVSTLTIQRTQQEDSAVYLCASSPRTAGGRTQYFGPGTRLTVL.

The chain couples TRBV29-1 to TRBJ1-2; perhaps TRBD1 as D (6 bases). Trimming left V 6 bases short and J 8 bases short, with 13 bases between. Germline V gives CDR1 SQVTM, CDR2 ANQGSEA. The CDR3 consists of 11 residues. CDR3 residues: CSVTGLGGYTF. CDR3 in DNA: TGCAGCGTAACAGGGCTTGGAGGCTACACCTTC.

The rearrangement joins TRBV27 to TRBJ2-1, with 10 bases that match TRBD1. The CDR3 sequence is 17 residues long. The germline V gene has CDR1 MNHEY and CDR2 SMNVEV (reference sequence). Trimming took 8 bases from V and 9 from J; bases not matched to a gene: 19. CDR3 region: CASGFLFRDRGLGEQFF. The DNA of the CDR3 is TGTGCCAGCGGATTCCTTTTTAGGGACAGGGGATTAGGTGAGCAGTTCTTC.

This clone was observed a few times. V usage is TRBV29-1 and J usage is TRBJ1-1, with D possibly TRBD1 on 6 matching bases. Germline V gene lookup returns CDR1 SQVTM and CDR2 ANQGSEA. The CDR3 contains 13 residues. Trimming took 1 base from V and 5 from J, leaving 11 bases between them. DNA of the CDR3: TGCAGCGTTGAAGGACAGGAAGGGACTGAAGCTTTCTTT. Its protein is CSVEGQEGTEAFF.

This chain connects TRBV6-2 or TRBV6-3 to TRBJ2-7; D may be TRBD1 (5 bases). CDR3 length equals 15 residues. Trimming took 0 bases from V and 7 from J, leaving 16 bases between them. Germline V gives CDR1 MNHEY, CDR2 SVGEGT. CDR3 region: CASSYSRGLVWEQYF. In DNA, the CDR3 is TGTGCCAGCAGTTACTCTAGGGGCCTGGTCTGGGAGCAGTACTTC.

This chain's CDR3 is CASSPQLAGEETQYF. CDR3 DNA sequence: TGCGCCAGCAGCCCCCAGCTAGCGGGGGAAGAGACCCAGTACTTC. J is TRBJ2-5 and V is TRBV4-1; 10 nucleotides match TRBD2. V shed 4 bases and J 3 bases; nucleotides not matched to a gene: 5. Germline loops: CDR1 MGHRA, CDR2 YSYEKL. The CDR3 runs to 15 residues.

In the case of this clone: The germline gene is not matched at one end of the junction; a read error may be the cause. The chain links TRBV3-1 (or the pseudogene TRBV3-2) to TRBJ1-2; D remains unclear. This CDR3 is 13 amino acids long. Germline CDR1 and CDR2: LGHDT and YNNKEL (reference sequence). CDR3 sequence (DNA): TGTGCCACCAGCAGGAGATCTAACTATGGCTACACCTTC. Protein product: CATSRRSNYGYTF.

The chain uses TRBV18 and TRBJ2-7; 7 bases are a match to TRBD1. Germline V CDR1 and CDR2: KGHSH, LQKENI. CDR3 length: 13 residues. V lost 1 base and J lost 5; bases outside the gene matches: 2. The CDR3 is CASSPQGANEQYF. CDR3 coding DNA: TGTGCCAGCTCACCACAGGGGGCGAACGAGCAGTACTTC.

This chain joins TRBV25-1 and TRBJ1-1; tentatively, D is TRBD1 (6 bases). Germline values: CDR1 MGHDK, CDR2 SYGVNS. Trimming left V 2 bases short and J 4 bases short, with 8 bases between. The CDR3 extends over 13 amino acids. Written as DNA, the CDR3 is TGTGCCAGCAGTGAACAGGGGTTCACTGAAGCTTTCTTT. Its protein is CASSEQGFTEAFF.

Here the CDR3 DNA reads TGTGCCAGCTCCCTGGGACAGACCTCTGGAAACACCATATATTTT. It codes for CASSLGQTSGNTIYF. The chain recombines TRBV18 with TRBJ1-3; 7 nucleotides align to TRBD1. The CDR3 is made up of 15 amino acids. The V gene end was trimmed by 6 bases and the J gene end by 0 bases; junction bases not matched to a gene: 5. Germline V gene sequence: CDR1 KGHSH, CDR2 LQKENI. Supplemented by reference TRBV18 and TRBJ1-3, the full variable domain reads NAGVMQNPRHLVRRRGQEARLRCSPMKGHSHVYWYRQLPEEGLKFMVYLQKENIIDESGMPKERFSAEFPKEGPSILRIQQVVRGDSAAYFCASSLGQTSGNTIYFGEGSWLTVV.

The chain has TRBV5-1 and TRBJ1-1; 8 nucleotides align to TRBD1. The trim removed 4 bases at V and 3 bases at J, leaving 14 bases unmatched. This CDR3 is built from 17 residues. Germline-derived CDR1 and CDR2 are SGHRS and YFSETQ. This chain's CDR3 is CASSTSPGGAGDTEAFF. The CDR3 coding sequence is TGCGCCAGCAGCACCTCCCCAGGGGGCGCTGGGGACACTGAAGCTTTCTTT. The entire variable domain, with the rest obtained from reference TRBV5-1 and TRBJ1-1, is as follows: KAGVTQTPRYLIKTRGQQVTLSCSPISGHRSVSWYQQTPGQGLQFLFEYFSETQRNKGNFPGRFSGRQFSNSRSEMNVSTLELGDSALYLCASSTSPGGAGDTEAFFGQGTRLTVV.